The entry below describes one T cell receptor beta chain. What it binds is not known. The CDR3 consists of 16 residues. These data belong to a study of T cell responses to AZD1222 COVID-19 vaccine. Looking at the study overall: Recipients boosted at about 4 weeks or about 12 weeks are pooled. General study findings and limits: Vaccine-related CD4 TCRs covered spike, predominating at 160-218 and 743-854. Regions left unmutated in variants are reportedly the target of nearly half of spike-specific TCRs. There were mostly white British donors and more females than males, and clonal diversity was possibly underestimated.

Profiling relied on immunoSEQ multiplex PCR, and the TCRdb table lists in-frame clones only, not all of them. The sample carries approximately 99,000 clones, about 85% recorded once. This clonotype was sampled from an adult in good health. This sample comprised peripheral blood, obtained on day 0 of AZD1222 vaccination. The chain is built from TRBV21-1 and TRBJ2-7; TRBD2 is the table's D call and was not checked against the DNA. TRBV21-1 constitutes a pseudogene. Here the CDR3 reads CASRLKDSNGGAEQYV. CDR3 DNA: TGTGCCAGCAGACTGAAAGACAGCAATGGAGGGGCCGAGCAGTACGTC.